This T cell receptor (beta chain) derives from a study of Tregs in tolerant kidney transplant recipients. Study in general: A 3-day belatacept mixed lymphocyte reaction, sometimes plus 5-day graft donor restimulation, preceded CD4+CD25+CD127- sorting.

The data were produced by immunoSEQ multiplex PCR, yet TCRdb's version contains in-frame clones alone and is incomplete. This repertoire shows 2,000 to 2,500 clones, under 45% found once; its top ten account for around 7%. Points from the study as a whole: Biological reproducibility was not directly addressed, but technical replication error appeared minimal.

The germline V gene has CDR1 SGHNT and CDR2 YYREEE (reference sequence). The V gene lost 1 base and the J gene lost 2 bases, with 9 bases spanning the gap. CDR3 length equals 14 residues. This clone was detected a few times. Its target is unknown. The V and J genes are TRBV5-4 and TRBJ1-1; D is uncertain. What was sequenced was Tregs from blood cultured with allogeneic cells. The clonotype was recovered from a human donor in good health. CDR3 protein: CASSLNLPNTEAFF. DNA of the CDR3: TGTGCCAGCAGCTTGAACCTCCCCAACACTGAAGCTTTCTTT. Full variable domain (outside the CDR3, taken from reference TRBV5-4 and TRBJ1-1): ETGVTQSPTHLIKTRGQQVTLRCSSQSGHNTVSWYQQALGQGPQFIFQYYREEENGRGNFPPRFSGLQFPNYSSELNVNALELDDSALYLCASSLNLPNTEAFFGQGTRLTVV.